A selection of T cell receptor beta chains follows, all from one sample in a study of T and B cells in COVID-19 patients. TCRdb independently ran MiXCR on the multiplex PCR reads; one entry per CDR3 protein. The table lists 9,500 or so distinct CDR3 sequences, over 35% of them singletons. Sequenced: blood. These receptors all stem from a human donor with active COVID-19. Each CDR3 is given with its conserved first and last residue. A D gene is named only where the DNA matches it firmly. Clone size is given for some rows only: seen once, a few or many times, or a class if the clone is expanded.

few TRBJ2-3 - TRBV12-3/TRBV12-4 TGTGCCAGCAGTCTAAGGACGGGAGCCCTTTTCACAGATACGCAGTATTTT CASSLRTGALFTDTQYF
- TRBJ2-7 TRBD1 TRBV6-2/TRBV6-3 TGTGCCAGCAGTACCGGGACAGGGCTATCCCACGAGCAGTACTTC CASSTGTGLSHEQYF
- TRBJ1-5 TRBD1 TRBV19 TGTGCCAGTAGTCCGGGGGACAGGAACAATCAGCCCCAGCATTTT CASSPGDRNNQPQHF
medium-sized TRBJ2-1 TRBD2 TRBV29-1 TGCAGCGTTGAAAGGACTAGCGGAAACAATGAGCAGTTCTTC CSVERTSGNNEQFF
medium-sized TRBJ2-1 TRBD1 TRBV29-1 TGCAGCGTTTCCGACAGGGGGTTTGAGCAGTTCTTC CSVSDRGFEQFF
- TRBJ1-1 - TRBV19 TGTGCCAGTAGTATTCAGTCGATGAACACTGAAGCTTTCTTT CASSIQSMNTEAFF
- TRBJ2-5 TRBD2 TRBV10-3 TGTGCCATCGGGCGGGAGGAGGAGACCCAGTACTTC CAIGREEETQYF
- TRBJ1-2 - TRBV19 TGTGCCAGTAGTATCTACCCGATAACAGGGTTCGTGAACTATGGCTACACCTTC CASSIYPITGFVNYGYTF
- TRBJ2-2 - TRBV19 TGTGCCTCCCAGGATTGGAACACCGGGGAGCTGTTTTTT CASQDWNTGELFF
- TRBJ2-5 - TRBV6-5 TGTGCCAGCAGACGTCCGGGACTGCAATCCCAAGAGACCCAGTACTTC CASRRPGLQSQETQYF
medium-sized TRBJ1-6 - TRBV6-5 TGTGCCAGCATGCCCTCGTTACAGAATTCACCCCTCCACTTT CASMPSLQNSPLHF
medium-sized TRBJ2-1 - TRBV19 TGTGCCAGTAGTATTGGGGGTTGGCAATCGTGGCAGTTCTTC CASSIGGWQSWQFF
- TRBJ1-1 - TRBV20-1 TGCAGCAGCGGGGAGGAGGGGACTGAAGCTTTCTTT CSSGEEGTEAFF
- TRBJ2-7 - TRBV12-3/TRBV12-4 TGTGCCAGCAGACCGACGGGGTTTCCCTACGAGCAGTACTTC CASRPTGFPYEQYF
- TRBJ2-7 - TRBV6-5 TGTGCCAGTGGGCGGGAACCTATCAGGGGAACCTACGAGCAGTACTTC CASGREPIRGTYEQYF
- TRBJ1-4 - TRBV27 TGTGCCAGCAGTGCCCGAATAGAAAAACTGTTTTTT CASSARIEKLFF
- TRBJ2-7 - TRBV27 TGTGCCAGCAGTTCTTCTAGGAATACCGAGCAGTACTTC CASSSSRNTEQYF
- TRBJ1-2 TRBD1 TRBV27 TGTGCCAGCAGGCGACAGGGAAACTATGGCTACACCTTC CASRRQGNYGYTF
medium-sized TRBJ2-7 - TRBV19 TGTGCCAGTAGTATAGCAATGACGCTCGAGCAGTACTTC CASSIAMTLEQYF
- TRBJ1-2 - TRBV10-3 TGTGCCATCAGTCAGCCTAACTATGGCTACACCTTC CAISQPNYGYTF
- TRBJ2-2 TRBD1 TRBV5-1 TGCGCCAGCAGGGGTCCGGGACAGGGGAGTACCGGGGAGCTGTTTTTT CASRGPGQGSTGELFF
medium-sized TRBJ1-1 - TRBV29-1 TGCAGCGTTGATAGGGGACTGAACACTGAAGCTTTCTTT CSVDRGLNTEAFF
many TRBJ2-7 - TRBV19 TGTGCCAGTAAGGGTAGCGGTTCCTACGAGCAGTACTTC CASKGSGSYEQYF
medium-sized TRBJ2-6 - TRBV13 TGTGCCAGCAGCTTAGGGGGTTCTGGGGCCAACGTCCTGACTTTC CASSLGGSGANVLTF
medium-sized TRBJ2-1 TRBD2 TRBV29-1 TGCAGCGGTGAACGGGGGGGCGGGTACAATGAGCAGTTCTTC CSGERGGGYNEQFF
- TRBJ1-1 TRBD1 TRBV19 TGTGCCAGTAGTCTTGGATATACAGGGGGCAACACTGAAGCTTTCTTT CASSLGYTGGNTEAFF
- TRBJ1-6 TRBD1 TRBV14 TGTGCCAGCAGCTCCAACACAGGGGTTGGTTCACCCCTCCACTTT CASSSNTGVGSPLHF
- TRBJ2-4 - TRBV19 TGTGCCAGTAGTCTCAGGCACCTAGCCAAAAACATTCAGTACTTC CASSLRHLAKNIQYF
- TRBJ2-7 - TRBV11-2 TGTGCCAGCAGCTTTCTGGTGGGAGACGGCGAGCAGTACTTC CASSFLVGDGEQYF
- TRBJ1-1 - TRBV6-5 TGTGCCAGCAGTTACTCGAGCTTGAGGAACACTGAAGCTTTCTTT CASSYSSLRNTEAFF
- TRBJ2-5 TRBD2 TRBV6-2/TRBV6-3 TGTGCCAGCAGTTTGAGCGGGATAGAGACCCAGTACTTC CASSLSGIETQYF
- TRBJ1-6 - TRBV5-5 TGTGCCAGCAGCTTGGTGCCACGGCCGACTGATTCACCCCTCCACTTT CASSLVPRPTDSPLHF
- TRBJ1-5 TRBD1 TRBV6-2/TRBV6-3 TGTGCCAGCAGTCCCGTCGACAGGGCCCAGCATTTT CASSPVDRAQHF
- TRBJ2-7 - TRBV6-5 TGTGCCAGCATACACAGGGTAACTTCCTACGAGCAGTACTTC CASIHRVTSYEQYF
medium-sized TRBJ1-3 - TRBV19 TGTGCCAGTAGTATTAAAGGGGAAATCTCTGGAAACACCATATATTTT CASSIKGEISGNTIYF
- TRBJ2-6 - TRBV6-5 TGTGCCAGTTTTTCGGGGCAAGCTGGGGCCAACGTCCTGACTTTC CASFSGQAGANVLTF
few TRBJ2-1 TRBD2 TRBV12-3/TRBV12-4 TGTGCCAGCAGTTTAATGGGGGGGGACAATGAGCAGTTCTTC CASSLMGGDNEQFF
- TRBJ1-2 - TRBV19 TGTGCCAGTAGTACGACCCACCGGGGGGCTAACTATGGCTACACCTTC CASSTTHRGANYGYTF
- TRBJ2-1 - TRBV27 TGTGCCAGCCGGGGTTTCTCCTACAATGAGCAGTTCTTC CASRGFSYNEQFF
- TRBJ1-4 - TRBV15 TGTGCCACCAGCCGGGGAGCGCGAGAAAAACTGTTTTTT CATSRGAREKLFF
- TRBJ1-6 - TRBV12-3/TRBV12-4 TGTGCCAGCAGTTTGGAGAGCTCACCCCTCCACTTT CASSLESSPLHF
- TRBJ1-2 TRBD1 TRBV15 TGTGCCACCAGCAGGAGAGTGACAGGGGAGGGCTACACCTTC CATSRRVTGEGYTF
few TRBJ2-1 TRBD2 TRBV6-5 TGTGCCAGCAGTTACTCGGACAGGAGCCGAAGCGGGAGGAGGGGTGAGCAGTTCTTC CASSYSDRSRSGRRGEQFF
medium-sized TRBJ2-5 TRBD1 TRBV29-1 TGCAGCGGGACCCCCGGGACAGGGAGTTCGTGGCAAGAGACCCAGTACTTC CSGTPGTGSSWQETQYF
few TRBJ2-5 TRBD2 TRBV27 TGTGCCAGCAGTTTGGGACTAGCGGGAATAGAGACCCAGTACTTC CASSLGLAGIETQYF
- TRBJ2-4 TRBD2 TRBV7-2 TGTTCCAGCAGCGGGATGGGAAACATTCAGTACTTC CSSSGMGNIQYF
medium-sized TRBJ2-1 - TRBV11-3 TGTGCCAGCAGCTTAGTCGATTTTGCCTACAATGAGCAGTTCTTC CASSLVDFAYNEQFF
few TRBJ1-5 TRBD1 TRBV19 TGTGCCAGTAGTATAGGCCGGGACAGGGGCAATCAGCCCCAGCATTTT CASSIGRDRGNQPQHF
- TRBJ1-2 TRBD1 TRBV12-3/TRBV12-4 TGTGCCAGCCGCTCCCGGGACAGGGGAATTGGGGGCTACACCTTC CASRSRDRGIGGYTF
- TRBJ1-1 - TRBV6-5 TGTGCCAGCAGTCAATCAGGGGCCTCGGAAGCTTTCTTT CASSQSGASEAFF
- TRBJ2-6 TRBD1 TRBV6-5 TGTGCCAGTAGACAGGGTCAATCTGGGGCCAACGTCCTGACTTTC CASRQGQSGANVLTF
- TRBJ2-3 - TRBV27 TGTGCCAGCAGTTTAGAAGGGAATACGCAGTATTTT CASSLEGNTQYF
- TRBJ1-4 TRBD1 TRBV10-3 TGTGCCATCAGCCGGACAGGGGGGGATGAAAAACTGTTTTTT CAISRTGGDEKLFF